This entry features one TCR beta chain sequence. It lacks a known antigen. Base quality data are lacking; no much larger clone is found one base away. The donors belonged to the validation cohort of about 120 subjects, which was separate from the roughly 700-subject first cohort. This sample is drawn from a study of cytomegalovirus exposure and HLA in healthy donors (dated by TCRdb to about 2017). Study-wide context: The 500 to 700 repertoires of the first cohort and the 120 validation repertoires were produced on the same platform, according to a later analysis. The aim of the study was to test whether cataloging public T cell receptors could identify signatures of past pathogen exposure. In addition to the first cohort of 666 subjects, a separate validation cohort of 120 different subjects was used. High-throughput TCR immunosequencing, statistical association of individual TCRs with disease status, and machine learning were combined to predict cytomegalovirus infection status.

The library was prepared using the immunoSEQ multiplex PCR assay. The authors' analysis ran thus. A statistical classification framework was developed to diagnose cytomegalovirus status using the catalog of TCR beta chain sequences. In TCRdb, the immuneACCESS table is reduced to in-frame sequences with V and J assigned. These tables do not hold every clone; where another copy was compared, an unresolved V gene accounts for under half, and the others remain unexplained. Clone size and the V and J calls come from that table; the DNA yielded D and trimming. Within this sample are roughly 130,000 clones, with 85% to 90% of them counted one time only. Roughly 6.7% of the sample is held by the ten biggest clonotypes. Results and caveats for the whole study, not just this receptor: The classifier was reported to diagnose cytomegalovirus status with high specificity and sensitivity in both the original and validation cohorts. All 120 or so repertoires were used to score co-occurrence in the validation cohort in a later analysis, because that analysis had no HLA typing for the cohort. In vitro tests confirmed that a few of the cytomegalovirus-associated TCR beta chains recognize cytomegalovirus antigens. While some public TCRs were present in many individuals, most TCR sequences turned up only very rarely across donors. Subsequent analysis determined that TCRs grouped into clusters in the first cohort also showed a tendency toward co-occurrence across the 120 validation repertoires, and approximately 94% of cluster scores exceeded 0. The authors suggested that the approach could potentially be generalized to other disease states and immunological phenotypes. The study gave a list of some 150 TCR beta chains associated with cytomegalovirus.

CDR1 and CDR2, per the germline V gene, are SGHVS and FQNEAQ. V lost 5 bases and J lost 1 base; the stretch between them is 19 bases long. Its CDR3 holds 17 amino acids, cysteine through phenylalanine. Only the CDR3 DNA is retained, 51 bases long and in frame from the first base. Recombination joined TRBV7-8 with TRBJ2-3; TRBD2 is perhaps the D gene, given 5 matching bases. This clonotype originated in a woman aged 25 to 39 in good health and CMV-seropositive. The specimen was PBMCs. The CDR3: CASSQDAPGSGTDTQYF. Here is the DNA: TGTGCCAGCAGCCAGGACGCCCCGGGGTCTGGCACAGATACGCAGTATTTT.